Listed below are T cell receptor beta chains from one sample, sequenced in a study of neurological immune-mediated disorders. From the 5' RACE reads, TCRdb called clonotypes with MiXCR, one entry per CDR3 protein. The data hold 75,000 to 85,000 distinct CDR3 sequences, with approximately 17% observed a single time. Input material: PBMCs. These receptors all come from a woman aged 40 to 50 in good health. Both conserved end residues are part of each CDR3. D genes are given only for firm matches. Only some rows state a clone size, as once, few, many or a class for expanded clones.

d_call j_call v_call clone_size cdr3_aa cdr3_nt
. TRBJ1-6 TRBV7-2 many CASTGQLVENSPLHF TGTGCCAGCACCGGACAGTTGGTAGAGAATTCACCCCTCCACTTT
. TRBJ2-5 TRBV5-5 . CASSQYTCQETQYF TGTGCCAGCAGCCAATACACGTGCCAAGAGACCCAGTACTTC
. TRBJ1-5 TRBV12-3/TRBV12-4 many CASSSPRQPGRPQHF TGTGCCAGCAGTTCCCCCCGGCAGCCTGGGAGGCCCCAGCATTTT
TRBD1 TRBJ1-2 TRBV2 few CASSSTGDYGYTF TGTGCCAGCAGTTCGACAGGGGACTATGGCTACACCTTC
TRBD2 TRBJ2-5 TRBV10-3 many CAISESKAGGTPGSETQYF TGTGCCATCAGTGAGTCGAAAGCGGGGGGGACTCCGGGGTCAGAGACCCAGTACTTC
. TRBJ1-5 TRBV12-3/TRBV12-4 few CASSPLLQPQHF TGTGCCAGCAGCCCCCTTTTACAGCCCCAGCATTTT
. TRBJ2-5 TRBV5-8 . CASSFSGTGKETQYF TGTGCCAGCAGCTTCTCAGGGACGGGGAAAGAGACCCAGTACTTC
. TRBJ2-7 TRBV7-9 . CASSSTVPYEQYF TGTGCCAGCAGCTCGACAGTACCTTACGAGCAGTACTTC
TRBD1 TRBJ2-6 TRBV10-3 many CASSTDRGDFSGANVLTF TGTGCCAGCTCAACGGACAGGGGGGACTTCTCTGGGGCCAACGTCCTGACTTTC
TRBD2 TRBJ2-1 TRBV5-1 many CASSPQGAGGGNEQFF TGCGCCAGCAGCCCCCAGGGAGCGGGGGGAGGCAATGAGCAGTTCTTC
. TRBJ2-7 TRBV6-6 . CASSYTAGQLSYEQYF TGTGCCAGCAGTTACACTGCGGGACAGCTCTCCTACGAGCAGTACTTC
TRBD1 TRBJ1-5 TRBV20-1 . CSARETGGRNQPQHF TGCAGTGCTAGAGAAACAGGGGGCAGAAATCAGCCCCAGCATTTT
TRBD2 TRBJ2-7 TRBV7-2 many CASSLQTSGYYEQYF TGTGCCAGCAGCTTGCAGACTAGCGGTTACTACGAGCAGTACTTC
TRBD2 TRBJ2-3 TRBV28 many CASSYPLAGGEDTQYF TGTGCCAGCAGTTACCCACTAGCGGGGGGAGAAGATACGCAGTATTTT
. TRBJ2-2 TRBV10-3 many CAARGGATGELFF TGTGCCGCTCGAGGGGGGGCCACCGGGGAGCTGTTTTTT
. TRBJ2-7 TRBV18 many CASSPRDTFREQYF TGTGCCAGCTCACCACGGGACACGTTCCGCGAGCAGTACTTC
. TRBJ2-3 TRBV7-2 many CASSGRGSYTDTQYF TGTGCCAGCTCCGGGCGGGGATCCTACACAGATACGCAGTATTTT
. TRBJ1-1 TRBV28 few CATIDGEAFF TGTGCCACCATAGACGGTGAAGCTTTCTTT
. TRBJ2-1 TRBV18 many CASSPPTTKIHNEQFF TGTGCCAGCTCACCACCTACTACCAAAATCCATAATGAGCAGTTCTTC
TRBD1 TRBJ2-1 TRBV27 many CASSASGGEQFF TGTGCCAGCAGTGCCTCAGGGGGTGAGCAGTTCTTC
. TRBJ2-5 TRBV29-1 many CSVDLGYQETQYF TGCAGCGTTGATTTAGGATACCAAGAGACCCAGTACTTC
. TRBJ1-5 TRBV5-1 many CASSLQGWDNQPQHF TGCGCCAGCAGCCTGCAGGGTTGGGACAATCAGCCCCAGCATTTT
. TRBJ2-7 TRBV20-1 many CSARGGGGLNSYEQYF TGCAGTGCTAGAGGGGGTGGGGGGCTTAATTCCTACGAGCAGTACTTC
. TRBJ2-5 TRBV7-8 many CASSQGVGDRETQYF TGTGCCAGCAGCCAAGGCGTGGGAGATAGAGAGACCCAGTACTTC
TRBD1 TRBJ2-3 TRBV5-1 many CASSLRQGGITQYF TGCGCCAGCAGCTTGAGACAGGGTGGGATTACGCAGTATTTT
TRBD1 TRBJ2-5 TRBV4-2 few CASSQVLQGSRQETQYF TGTGCCAGCAGCCAAGTACTACAGGGGTCCCGCCAAGAGACCCAGTACTTC
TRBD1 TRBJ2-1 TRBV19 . CASSLTTSYTLGDRAYNEQFF TGTGCCAGTAGTCTGACAACGTCCTACACACTTGGGGACAGGGCTTACAATGAGCAGTTCTTC
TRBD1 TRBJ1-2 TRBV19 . CASSGRQGYGYTF TGTGCCAGTAGTGGCCGACAGGGCTATGGCTACACCTTC
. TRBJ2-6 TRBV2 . CASSETRLGANVLTF TGTGCCAGCAGTGAAACCAGGCTTGGGGCCAACGTCCTGACTTTC
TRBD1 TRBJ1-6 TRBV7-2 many CASSQTGALVALHF TGTGCCAGCAGCCAAACAGGGGCCCTTGTCGCCCTCCACTTT
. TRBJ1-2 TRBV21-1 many CASRTFPEGTAQSYGYTF TGTGCCAGCCGCACTTTCCCAGAGGGGACAGCTCAAAGTTATGGCTACACCTTC
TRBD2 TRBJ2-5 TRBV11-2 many CASSFAGTNRETQYF TGTGCCAGCAGCTTCGCAGGGACTAATCGGGAGACCCAGTACTTC
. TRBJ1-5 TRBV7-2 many CASSLHSHTFSNQPQHF TGTGCCAGCAGCTTGCATTCACATACCTTTAGCAATCAGCCCCAGCATTTT
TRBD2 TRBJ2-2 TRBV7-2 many CASSRLAGGQGGELFF TGTGCCAGCAGCCGACTAGCGGGGGGGCAAGGCGGGGAGCTGTTTTTT
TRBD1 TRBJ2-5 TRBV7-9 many CASSSVEGAQETQYF TGTGCCAGCAGCTCCGTTGAGGGGGCCCAAGAGACCCAGTACTTC
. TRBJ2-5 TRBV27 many CASSLSRAETQYF TGTGCCAGCAGTTTATCGAGGGCAGAGACCCAGTACTTC
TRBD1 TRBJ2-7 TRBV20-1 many CSAQKYRGYEQYF TGCAGTGCTCAGAAATACAGGGGCTACGAGCAGTACTTC
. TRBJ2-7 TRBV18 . CASSPKSRSEQYF TGTGCCAGCTCACCCAAGTCCCGCAGCGAGCAGTACTTC
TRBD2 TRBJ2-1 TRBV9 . CASSPGLRGAYNEQFF TGTGCCAGCAGCCCGGGACTAAGGGGCGCCTACAATGAGCAGTTCTTC
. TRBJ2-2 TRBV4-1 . CANRPTQWAGELFF TGCGCCAACAGACCTACGCAGTGGGCCGGGGAGCTGTTTTTT
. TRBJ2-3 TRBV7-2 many CASNSGRYTDTQYF TGTGCCAGCAACTCGGGACGGTACACAGATACGCAGTATTTT
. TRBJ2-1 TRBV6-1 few CASSEDPWQGGNEQFF TGTGCCAGCAGTGAAGATCCGTGGCAGGGAGGCAATGAGCAGTTCTTC
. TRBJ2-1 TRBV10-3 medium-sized CAISDGSSLSDEQFF TGTGCCATCAGTGATGGGTCTAGTCTTAGCGATGAGCAGTTCTTC
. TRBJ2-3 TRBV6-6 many CASSSGLKTDTQYF TGTGCCAGCAGCTCAGGGTTAAAGACAGATACGCAGTATTTT
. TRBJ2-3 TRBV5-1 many CASSQDQGGEDTQYF TGCGCCAGCAGCCAAGACCAGGGGGGAGAAGATACGCAGTATTTT
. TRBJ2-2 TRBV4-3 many CASSPSSLGTGELFF TGCGCCAGCAGCCCTTCCTCCTTGGGCACCGGGGAGCTGTTTTTT
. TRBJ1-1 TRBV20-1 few CSAGGVGRPPLSTEAFF TGCAGTGCTGGGGGGGTCGGCAGGCCCCCTTTGAGCACTGAAGCTTTCTTT
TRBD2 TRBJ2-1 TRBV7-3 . CASSPYPLAGVNNEQFF TGTGCCAGCAGCCCGTATCCCCTAGCGGGGGTAAACAATGAGCAGTTCTTC